The 24 T cell receptor beta chains below were found in one sample sequenced in a study of beta chain features in type 1 diabetes. Expressed TCRB transcripts were sequenced after all isolated RNA was converted to cDNA. Clones were sequenced by immunoSEQ multiplex PCR, and TCRdb holds only the in-frame ones, with some missing. The table includes about 140,000 clones, more than 9% detected once. Sequenced material: naive CD4+ T cells from blood. Every receptor here comes from a man between 18 and 29 years old in good health.

V is TRBV7-3 and J is TRBJ2-2; TRBD1 might be the D (6 bases). The CDR3 contains 15 residues. V gave up 2 bases and J gave up 6 bases, with 13 bases separating them. The germline V gene has CDR1 SGHTA and CDR2 FQGTGA. The CDR3 bases are TGTGCCAGCAGCTTATCTGTATGGGGGCCCGGGGAGCTGTTTTTT. This translates into CASSLSVWGPGELFF.

The V and J genes are TRBV6-5 and TRBJ2-7, with 10 bases aligning to TRBD1. Germline assignment: CDR1 MNHEY and CDR2 SVGAGI. After removal of 4 bases from V and 3 bases from J, the junction contained 0 bases not matched to a gene. The length of the CDR3 is 13 residues. This chain's CDR3 is CASSWTGGYEQYF. The CDR3 bases are TGTGCCAGCAGTTGGACAGGGGGCTACGAGCAGTACTTC.

This clone was seen a handful of times. This sequence joins TRBV7-2 and TRBJ2-3, with D maybe TRBD1 (6 bases). Germline CDR1 SGHTA, CDR2 FQGNSA. This CDR3 spans 16 amino acids. Between the trimmed V and J ends, which lost 4 bases and 0 bases, there was a span of 14 bases. CDR3 in DNA: TGTGCCAGCAGCTCCTACGGGGACACTAGCACAGATACGCAGTATTTT. Translating gives CASSSYGDTSTDTQYF.

V is TRBV7-8 and J is TRBJ1-2; TRBD1 aligns across 9 bases. The CDR3 runs to 18 residues. Germline lookup yields CDR1 SGHVS and CDR2 FQNEAQ. The ends lost 3 bases at V and 5 bases at J; junction bases unmatched: 16. CDR3 region: CASSLEPSTGGIWYGYTF. The CDR3, as DNA: TGTGCCAGCAGCTTGGAACCGAGTACAGGGGGCATCTGGTATGGCTACACCTTC.

This clone was detected ten times or more. CDR3 region: CAWSVSHNSPLHF. In nucleotides, the CDR3 is TGTGCCTGGAGTGTTAGCCACAATTCACCCCTCCACTTT. V is TRBV30 and J is TRBJ1-6; D call uncertain. Germline V gives CDR1 GTSNPN, CDR2 SVGIG (reference sequence). The CDR3 has 13 amino acids. Trimming removed 0 bases at V and 7 bases at J, with 7 bases between.

This clone has only a few counts. The CDR3, as DNA: TGTGCCAGCAGCCAGGGACAGGGAGGCGAGCAGTACTTC. It codes for CASSQGQGGEQYF. V is TRBV11-3 and J is TRBJ2-7; 9 bases are a match to TRBD1. CDR1 and CDR2 (germline): SGHNT, YENEEA. The J segment lost 6 bases and the V segment lost 5 bases, leaving 5 bases of the junction unmatched. The length of the CDR3 is 13 residues.

This clone was counted between two and nine times. V is TRBV30 and J is TRBJ2-3; possible D gene TRBD1, 6 bases. With 3 bases removed from V and 3 bases from J, the gap between germline ends came to 16 bases. The germline CDR1 and CDR2 sequences are GTSNPN and SVGIG (reference sequence). The CDR3 spans 15 residues. DNA for the CDR3: TGTGCCTGGAGGGGGGCCCCCGCTAATACAGATACGCAGTATTTT. Residues: CAWRGAPANTDTQYF.

At least ten counts were recorded for this clone. The gene calls are TRBV5-6 and TRBJ2-4, with 7 bases identical to TRBD1. The CDR3 totals 12 residues. Germline trimming cut 4 bases from V and 7 bases from J; bases unmatched to any gene: 2. Per germline, CDR1 SGHDT and CDR2 YYEEEE. The CDR3 nucleotides read TGTGCCAGCAGCATACAGGGGAACATTCAGTACTTC. Translated, it gives CASSIQGNIQYF.

This clone showed up just a few times. The genes are TRBV4-1 and TRBJ2-7; D is uncertain. The CDR3 runs 16 residues. V was clipped by 1 base and J by 0 bases, with 13 bases between them. Germline assignment: CDR1 MGHRA and CDR2 YSYEKL. CDR3 protein: CASSQGYARTSYEQYF. CDR3 nucleotide sequence: TGCGCCAGCAGCCAAGGTTACGCGCGAACCTCCTACGAGCAGTACTTC.

This clone was recorded at least ten times. V usage is TRBV7-9 and J usage is TRBJ1-4; D remains ambiguous. This CDR3 is built from 14 residues. Germline-derived CDR1 and CDR2 are SEHNR and FQNEAQ (reference sequence). V lost 5 bases to trimming and J lost 8 bases, with 15 bases between them. Written as DNA, the CDR3 is TGTGCCAGCAGCCCAGGTGGATATCGGGAAAAACTGTTTTTT. This sequence encodes CASSPGGYREKLFF.

The V call is TRBV7-9, the J call TRBJ1-2; D gene uncertain. CDR3 length: 11 amino acids. The V end was cut by 6 bases, the J end by 4 bases, with 6 bases between. Per the germline V gene, CDR1 is SEHNR and CDR2 is FQNEAQ (reference sequence). CDR3 amino acids: CASRLAYGYTF. Here the CDR3 DNA reads TGTGCCAGCAGGCTGGCCTATGGCTACACCTTC.

The rearrangement links TRBV30 to TRBJ2-5; TRBD2 matches at 13 bases. The germline CDR1 and CDR2 sequences are GTSNPN and SVGIG (reference sequence). V was clipped by 2 bases and J by 2 bases; unmatched bases: 8. The CDR3 is made up of 17 amino acids. In nucleotides, the CDR3 is TGTGCCTGGAGTTCAATCAGGACTAGCGGGGGACAAGAGACCCAGTACTTC. Amino acid sequence: CAWSSIRTSGGQETQYF.

The chain links TRBV29-1 to TRBJ1-2; perhaps TRBD1 as D (6 bases). CDR1 is SQVTM, CDR2 ANQGSEA, per germline. This CDR3 is built from 12 residues. Deletions cut 6 bases from V and 6 bases from J, with 14 bases between. CDR3 bases: TGCAGCGTCCCCAGGGGCGGAAATGGCTACACCTTC. This sequence encodes CSVPRGGNGYTF.

This chain links TRBV10-3 with TRBJ1-3; D might be TRBD1 (6 bases). Trimming stripped 10 bases from V and 1 base from J, with 11 bases between. The CDR3 length is 13 residues. Germline CDR1 is ENHRY and CDR2 is SYGVKD. The CDR3 loop reads CATYRVSGNTIYF. CDR3 DNA sequence: TGTGCCACCTACAGGGTTTCTGGAAACACCATATATTTT.

There are a few counts of this clone. The chain links TRBV7-2 to TRBJ1-5; 7 positions match TRBD1. Unmatched junction bases numbered 5, after V lost 5 bases and J lost 4 bases. CDR1 and CDR2 (germline): SGHTA, FQGNSA. The CDR3 is made up of 14 amino acids. For the CDR3, the DNA is TGTGCCAGCAGCGAACGGACAGGTAATCAGCCCCAGCATTTT. Its protein is CASSERTGNQPQHF.

The chain has TRBV10-2 and TRBJ2-1, with D perhaps matching TRBD1 (5 bases). The V gene lost 1 base and the J gene lost 4 bases, with 11 bases spanning the gap. The V gene's germline CDR1 is WSHSY and CDR2 SAAADI. The CDR3 has 15 residues. The CDR3 DNA reads as TGCGCCAGCAGTGAGTACATCGACAGTTACAATGAGCAGTTCTTC. As protein: CASSEYIDSYNEQFF.

This chain joins TRBV27 and TRBJ2-3; tentatively, D is TRBD1 (5 bases). V gave up 2 bases and J gave up 4 bases, with 7 bases separating them. Per germline, CDR1 MNHEY and CDR2 SMNVEV (reference sequence). The CDR3 sequence is 13 residues long. This CDR3 reads CASSLQGPDTQYF. The CDR3 region has the DNA TGTGCCAGCAGTTTACAGGGCCCAGATACGCAGTATTTT.

In this sample, this clone turned up a few times. The CDR3, as DNA: TGTGCCAGTAGCCCTTGGGCGGGGATTTCCTACAATGAGCAGTTCTTC. Translated, it gives CASSPWAGISYNEQFF. This chain uses TRBV19 with TRBJ2-1; D may be TRBD2 (6 bases). The CDR3 sequence is 16 residues long. Germline CDR1 is LNHDA and CDR2 is SQIVND (reference sequence). Trimming took 6 bases from V and 1 from J, leaving 16 bases between them.

Here the CDR3 reads CASTSTSGGPGELFF. The DNA for the CDR3 is TGTGCCAGCACCTCGACTAGCGGGGGGCCCGGGGAGCTGTTTTTT. The chain carries TRBV21-1 and TRBJ2-2; TRBD2, the D gene given by the table, was not confirmed from the DNA. TRBV21-1 is a documented pseudogene. This CDR3 comprises 15 residues.

This clone was seen a handful of times. The V gene is TRBV30, the J gene TRBJ2-1; weak D call: TRBD1 (6 bases). Trimming left V 4 bases short and J 2 bases short, with 9 bases between. Germline loops: CDR1 GTSNPN, CDR2 SVGIG (reference sequence). The CDR3 consists of 13 residues. The CDR3 here is CAWNRDTYNEQFF. Here the CDR3 DNA reads TGTGCCTGGAATAGGGACACCTACAATGAGCAGTTCTTC.

This clone was picked up many times. V and J are TRBV5-6 and TRBJ2-7; a possible D gene is TRBD2 (5 bases). V gave up 3 bases and J gave up 3 bases, with 10 bases separating them. Germline V lookup: CDR1 SGHDT, CDR2 YYEEEE. The CDR3 runs to 13 residues. The DNA of the CDR3 is TGTGCCAGCAGCTCCGGACTGGACTACGAGCAGTACTTC. This sequence encodes CASSSGLDYEQYF.

This clone has just a few counts. This rearrangement joins TRBV7-9 to TRBJ1-1; 7 nucleotides align to TRBD1. The CDR3 sequence is 15 residues long. The germline V gene encodes CDR1 SEHNR and CDR2 FQNEAQ (reference sequence). Trimming took 5 bases from V and 2 from J; bases not matched to a gene: 8. The CDR3 region is CASSPRTGENTEAFF. The DNA for the CDR3 is TGTGCCAGCAGCCCTCGAACAGGGGAAAACACTGAAGCTTTCTTT.

This clone came up a few times. The rearrangement links TRBV4-2 to TRBJ1-4; D ambiguous. V was pared by 2 bases and J by 0 bases, with 7 bases between. CDR1 LGHNA and CDR2 YNFKEQ come from the germline V gene. The CDR3 is made up of 15 amino acids. CDR3 sequence: CASSQYGSTNEKLFF. CDR3 coding DNA: TGTGCCAGCAGCCAATACGGTTCAACTAATGAAAAACTGTTTTTT.

This clone was seen only a few times. CDR3 in amino acids: CASSAGTLNSYEQYF. The CDR3 DNA reads as TGTGCCAGCAGCGCCGGGACTCTAAACTCCTACGAGCAGTACTTC. The chain employs TRBV9 and TRBJ2-7; perhaps TRBD2 as D (6 bases). Germline V gene data show CDR1 as SGDLS and CDR2 as YYNGEE. The CDR3 is 15 amino acids. The ends were cut back, 3 bases at V and 0 bases at J, with 13 bases in the middle.